This TCR beta chain was retrieved from a study of blood T cell repertoires in COVID-19. Assay used: immunoSEQ multiplex PCR; TCRdb lists only in-frame clones, some missing. The sample holds about 210,000 clones; 81% are singletons and the top ten take approximately 9%. The CDR3 covers 14 residues. The V end lost 7 bases, the J end lost 2 bases, and 13 bases lay between the germline ends. Germline lookup yields CDR1 SGHRS and CDR2 YFSETQ. This TCR was recovered from a woman aged 45-65 years with acute COVID-19. The sequenced sample was PBMCs or T cells enriched from blood (not recorded which). V gene TRBV5-1 combines with J gene TRBJ2-1; a possible D gene is TRBD2 (7 bases). Here the CDR3 reads CASGAGATYNEQFF. The CDR3 coding sequence is TGCGCCAGCGGGGCGGGGGCGACCTACAATGAGCAGTTCTTC.